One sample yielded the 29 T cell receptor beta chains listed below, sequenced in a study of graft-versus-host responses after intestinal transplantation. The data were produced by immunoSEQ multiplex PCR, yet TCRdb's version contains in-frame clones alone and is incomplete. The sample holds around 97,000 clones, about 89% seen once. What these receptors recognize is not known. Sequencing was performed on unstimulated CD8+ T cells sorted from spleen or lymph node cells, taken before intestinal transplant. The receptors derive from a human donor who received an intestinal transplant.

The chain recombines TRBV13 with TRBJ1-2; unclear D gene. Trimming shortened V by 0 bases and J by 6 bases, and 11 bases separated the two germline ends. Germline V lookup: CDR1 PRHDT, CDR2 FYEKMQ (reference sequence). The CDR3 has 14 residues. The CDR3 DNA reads TGTGCCAGCAGCTTAGGGGGCAGCCCCCATGGCTACACCTTC. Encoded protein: CASSLGGSPHGYTF.

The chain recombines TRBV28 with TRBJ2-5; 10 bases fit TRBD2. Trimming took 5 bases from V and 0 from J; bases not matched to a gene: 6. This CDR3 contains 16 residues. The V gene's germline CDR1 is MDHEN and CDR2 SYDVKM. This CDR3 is CASSPRGTSDQETQYF. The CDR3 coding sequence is TGTGCCAGCAGTCCCCGGGGGACTAGCGACCAAGAGACCCAGTACTTC.

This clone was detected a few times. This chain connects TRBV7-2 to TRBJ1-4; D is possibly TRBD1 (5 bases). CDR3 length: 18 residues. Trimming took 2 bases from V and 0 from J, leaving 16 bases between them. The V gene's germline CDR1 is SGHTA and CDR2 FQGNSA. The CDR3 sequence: CASSLSQGWDATNEKLFF. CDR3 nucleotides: TGTGCCAGCAGCTTATCCCAGGGATGGGATGCAACTAATGAAAAACTGTTTTTT. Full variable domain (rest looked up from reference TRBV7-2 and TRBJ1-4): GAGVSQSPSNKVTEKGKDVELRCDPISGHTALYWYRQSLGQGLEFLIYFQGNSAPDKSGLPSDRFSAERTGGSVSTLTIQRTQQEDSAVYLCASSLSQGWDATNEKLFFGSGTQLSVL.

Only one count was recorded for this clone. The CDR3 DNA reads TGTGCCAGCAGCGTGGGGCGTGTGGGCTCCGGCACCGGGGAGCTGTTTTTT. It yields the protein CASSVGRVGSGTGELFF. The chain has TRBV9 and TRBJ2-2; a weak D match, TRBD1 (5 bases). Germline lookup yields CDR1 SGDLS and CDR2 YYNGEE. CDR3 length: 17 amino acids. V lost 2 bases, J lost 4 bases, and 18 bases lay in between.

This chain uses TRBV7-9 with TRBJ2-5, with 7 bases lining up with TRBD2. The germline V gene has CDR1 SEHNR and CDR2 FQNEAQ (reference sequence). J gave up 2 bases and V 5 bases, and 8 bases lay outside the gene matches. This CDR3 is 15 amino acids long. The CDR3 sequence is CASSPTRGVQETQYF. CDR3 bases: TGTGCCAGCAGCCCTACCCGGGGGGTACAAGAGACCCAGTACTTC.

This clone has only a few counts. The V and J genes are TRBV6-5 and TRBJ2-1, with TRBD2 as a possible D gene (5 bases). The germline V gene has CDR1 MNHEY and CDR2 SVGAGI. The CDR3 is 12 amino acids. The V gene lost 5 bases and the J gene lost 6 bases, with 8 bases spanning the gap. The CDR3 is CASSGGLNEQFF. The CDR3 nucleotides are TGTGCCAGCAGTGGAGGACTCAATGAGCAGTTCTTC.

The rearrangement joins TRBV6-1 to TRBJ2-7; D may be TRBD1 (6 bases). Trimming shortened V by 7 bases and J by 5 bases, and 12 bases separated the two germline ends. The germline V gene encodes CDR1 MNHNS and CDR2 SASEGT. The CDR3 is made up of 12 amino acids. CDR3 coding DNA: TGTGCCAGCAACGAAGGGACAAACGAGCAGTACTTC. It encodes CASNEGTNEQYF.

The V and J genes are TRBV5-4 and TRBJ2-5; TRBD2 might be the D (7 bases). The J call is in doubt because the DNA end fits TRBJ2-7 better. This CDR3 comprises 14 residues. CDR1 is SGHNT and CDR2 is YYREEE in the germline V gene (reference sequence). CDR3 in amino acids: CASSGAGDSYEQYF. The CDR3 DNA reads TGTGCCAGCTCGGGGGCGGGAGACTCCTACGAGCAGTACTTC.

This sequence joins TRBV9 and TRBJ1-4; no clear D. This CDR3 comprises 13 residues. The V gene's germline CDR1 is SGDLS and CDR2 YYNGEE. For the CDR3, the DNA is TGTGCTAGAGCAAGTCGGGAAAGGGAAAAACTGTTTTTT. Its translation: CARASREREKLFF. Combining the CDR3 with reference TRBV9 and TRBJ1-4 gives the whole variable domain DSGVTQTPKHLITATGQRVTLRCSPRSGDLSVYWYQQSLDQGLQFLIQYYNGEERAKGNILERFSAQQFPDLHSELNLSSLELGDSALYFCARASREREKLFFGSGTQLSVL.

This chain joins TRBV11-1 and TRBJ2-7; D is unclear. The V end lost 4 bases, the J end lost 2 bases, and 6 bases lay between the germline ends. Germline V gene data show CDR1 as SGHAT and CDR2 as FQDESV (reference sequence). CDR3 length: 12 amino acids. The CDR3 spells CASSYTTYEQYF. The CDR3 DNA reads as TGTGCCAGCAGCTACACCACCTACGAGCAGTACTTC. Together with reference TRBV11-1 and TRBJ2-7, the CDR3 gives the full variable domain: EAEVAQSPRYKITEKSQAVAFWCDPISGHATLYWYRQILGQGPELLVQFQDESVVDDSQLPKDRFSAERLKGVDSTLKIQPAELGDSAMYLCASSYTTYEQYFGPGTRLTVT.

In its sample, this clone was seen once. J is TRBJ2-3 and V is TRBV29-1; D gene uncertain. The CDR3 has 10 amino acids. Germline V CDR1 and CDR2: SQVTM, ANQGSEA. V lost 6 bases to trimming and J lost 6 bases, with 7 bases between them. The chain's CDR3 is CSVQRDTQYF. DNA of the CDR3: TGCAGCGTGCAAAGGGATACGCAGTATTTT.

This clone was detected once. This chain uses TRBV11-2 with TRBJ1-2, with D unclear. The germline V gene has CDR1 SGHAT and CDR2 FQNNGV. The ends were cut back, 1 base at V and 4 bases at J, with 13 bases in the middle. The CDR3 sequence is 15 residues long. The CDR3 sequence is CASSLGRGLGYGYTF. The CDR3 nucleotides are TGTGCCAGCAGCTTAGGTCGAGGACTCGGCTATGGCTACACCTTC.

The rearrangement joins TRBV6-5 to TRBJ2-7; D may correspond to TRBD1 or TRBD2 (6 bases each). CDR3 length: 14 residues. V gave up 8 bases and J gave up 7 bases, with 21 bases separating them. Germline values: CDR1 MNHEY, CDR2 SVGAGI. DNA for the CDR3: TGTGCCAGCGGGGGCGAGGGCGGGACCAGGGAGCAGTACTTC. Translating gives CASGGEGGTREQYF.

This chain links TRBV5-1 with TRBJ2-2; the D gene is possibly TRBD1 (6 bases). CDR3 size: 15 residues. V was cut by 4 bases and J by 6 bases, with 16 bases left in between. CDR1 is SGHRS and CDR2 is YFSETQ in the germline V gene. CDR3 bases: TGCGCCAGCAGCCCCGGGACACTAAAGGCCGGGGAGCTGTTTTTT. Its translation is CASSPGTLKAGELFF.

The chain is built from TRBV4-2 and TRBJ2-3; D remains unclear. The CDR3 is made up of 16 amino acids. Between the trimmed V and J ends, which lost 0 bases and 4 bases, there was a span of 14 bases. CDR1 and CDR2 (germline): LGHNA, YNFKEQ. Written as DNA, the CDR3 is TGTGCCAGCAGCCAAGAACCGGACCCGCCGGCAGATACGCAGTATTTT. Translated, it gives CASSQEPDPPADTQYF.

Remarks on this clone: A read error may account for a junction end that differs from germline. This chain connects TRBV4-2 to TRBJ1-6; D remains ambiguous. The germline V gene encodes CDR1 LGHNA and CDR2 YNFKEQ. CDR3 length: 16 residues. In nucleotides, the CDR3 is TGTGCCAGCAGCCAAGCGGACCTATTGGAGAATTCCCCCCTCCACTTT. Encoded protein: CASSQADLLENSPLHF.

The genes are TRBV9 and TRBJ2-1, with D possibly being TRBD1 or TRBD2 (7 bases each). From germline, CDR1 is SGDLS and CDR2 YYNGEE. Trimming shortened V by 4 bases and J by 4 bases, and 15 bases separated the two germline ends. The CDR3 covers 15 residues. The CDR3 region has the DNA TGTGCCAGCAGCCAGAGCGGGACAGCGTACAATGAGCAGTTCTTC. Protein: CASSQSGTAYNEQFF.

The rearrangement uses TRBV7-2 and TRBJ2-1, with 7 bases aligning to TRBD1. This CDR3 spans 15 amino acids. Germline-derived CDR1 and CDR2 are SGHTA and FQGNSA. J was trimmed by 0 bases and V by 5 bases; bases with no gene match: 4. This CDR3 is CASSLGTASYNEQFF. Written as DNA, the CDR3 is TGTGCCAGCAGCCTGGGGACAGCCTCCTACAATGAGCAGTTCTTC.

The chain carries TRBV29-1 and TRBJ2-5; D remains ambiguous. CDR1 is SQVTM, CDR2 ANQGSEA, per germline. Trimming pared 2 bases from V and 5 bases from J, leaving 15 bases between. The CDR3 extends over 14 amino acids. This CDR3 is CSVESSGLRETQYF. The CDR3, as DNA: TGCAGCGTTGAATCGTCGGGTTTGAGGGAGACCCAGTACTTC.

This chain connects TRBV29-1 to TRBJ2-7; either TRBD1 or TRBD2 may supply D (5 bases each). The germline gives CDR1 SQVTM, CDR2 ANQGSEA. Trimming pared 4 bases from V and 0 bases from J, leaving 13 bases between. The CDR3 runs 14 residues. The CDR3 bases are TGCAGCGTTGGAGGGGATTACGCCTCCTACGAGCAGTACTTC. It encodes CSVGGDYASYEQYF.

The CDR3 nucleotides read TGTGCCAGCAGCTTATTAGCGGGGCGCACAGATACGCAGTATTTT. It translates to CASSLLAGRTDTQYF. The rearrangement links TRBV11-2 to TRBJ2-3, with TRBD2 matching over 8 bases. The germline V gene encodes CDR1 SGHAT and CDR2 FQNNGV. This CDR3 contains 15 residues. The V gene end was trimmed by 2 bases and the J gene end by 1 base; junction bases not matched to a gene: 2. The complete variable domain, with remaining parts taken from reference TRBV11-2 and TRBJ2-3, reads EAGVAQSPRYKIIEKRQSVAFWCNPISGHATLYWYQQILGQGPKLLIQFQNNGVVDDSQLPKDRFSAERLKGVDSTLKIQPAKLEDSAVYLCASSLLAGRTDTQYFGPGTRLTVL.

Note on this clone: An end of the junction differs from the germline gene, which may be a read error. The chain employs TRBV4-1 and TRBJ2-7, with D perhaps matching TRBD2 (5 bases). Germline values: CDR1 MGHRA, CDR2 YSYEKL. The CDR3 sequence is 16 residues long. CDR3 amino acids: CASSQDTGSSSYEQYF. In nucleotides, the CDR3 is TGTGCCAGCAGCCAAGACACGGGATCAAGCTCCTACGAGCAGTACTTC.

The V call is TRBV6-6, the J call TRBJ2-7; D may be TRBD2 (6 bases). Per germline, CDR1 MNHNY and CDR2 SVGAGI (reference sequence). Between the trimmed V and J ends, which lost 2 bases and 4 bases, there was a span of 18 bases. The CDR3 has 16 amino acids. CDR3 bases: TGTGCCAGCAGTTACGGGACTCCCGACTACTTGTACGAGCAGTACTTC. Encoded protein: CASSYGTPDYLYEQYF.

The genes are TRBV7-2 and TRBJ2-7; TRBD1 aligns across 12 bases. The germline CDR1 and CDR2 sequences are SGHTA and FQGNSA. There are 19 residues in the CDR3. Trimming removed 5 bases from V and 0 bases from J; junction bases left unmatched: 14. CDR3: CASSPWDRGLGTASYEQYF. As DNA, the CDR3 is TGTGCCAGCAGCCCCTGGGACAGGGGGCTTGGGACGGCCTCCTACGAGCAGTACTTC.

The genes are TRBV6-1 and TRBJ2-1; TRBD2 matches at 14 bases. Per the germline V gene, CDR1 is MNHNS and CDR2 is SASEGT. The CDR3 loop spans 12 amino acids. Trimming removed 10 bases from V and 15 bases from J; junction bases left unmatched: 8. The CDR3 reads CATRGTSGSRFF. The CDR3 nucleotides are TGTGCCACCCGGGGGACTAGCGGGAGTCGGTTCTTC.

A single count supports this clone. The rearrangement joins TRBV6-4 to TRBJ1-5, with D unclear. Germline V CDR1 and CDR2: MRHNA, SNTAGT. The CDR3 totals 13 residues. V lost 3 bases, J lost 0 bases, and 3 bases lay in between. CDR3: CASSEYSNQPQHF. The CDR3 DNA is TGTGCCAGCAGTGAATATAGCAATCAGCCCCAGCATTTT.

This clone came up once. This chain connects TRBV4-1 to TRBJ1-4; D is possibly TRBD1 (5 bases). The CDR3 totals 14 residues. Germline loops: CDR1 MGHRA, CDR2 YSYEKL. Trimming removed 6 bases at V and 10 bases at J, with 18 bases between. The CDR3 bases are TGCGCCAGCAGTCGACCGTGGGGCGGCGGAAAACTGTTTTTT. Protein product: CASSRPWGGGKLFF.

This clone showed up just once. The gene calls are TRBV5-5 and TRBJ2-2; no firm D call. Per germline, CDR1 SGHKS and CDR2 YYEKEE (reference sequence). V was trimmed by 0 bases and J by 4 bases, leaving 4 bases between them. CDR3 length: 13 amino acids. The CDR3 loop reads CASSLARTGELFF. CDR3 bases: TGTGCCAGCAGCTTGGCCCGCACCGGGGAGCTGTTTTTT.

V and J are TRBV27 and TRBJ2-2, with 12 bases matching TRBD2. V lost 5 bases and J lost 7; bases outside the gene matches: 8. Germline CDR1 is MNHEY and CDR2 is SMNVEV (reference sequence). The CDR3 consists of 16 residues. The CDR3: CASSTASGGAVGELFF. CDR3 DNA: TGTGCCAGCAGTACGGCTAGCGGGGGGGCGGTCGGGGAGCTGTTTTTT.